This T cell receptor beta chain was obtained from a study of T-cell memory formation after mild COVID-19. This clonotype showed up just a few times. MiXCR, run by TCRdb on the 5' RACE reads, gives a single entry per CDR3 protein. Among 300,000 to 400,000 distinct CDR3 sequences listed, around 28% were seen once. After removal of 5 bases from V and 3 bases from J, the junction contained 6 bases not matched to a gene. CDR3 length: 15 amino acids. Germline-derived CDR1 and CDR2 are SEHNR and FQNEAQ (reference sequence). The chain uses TRBV7-9 and TRBJ2-2; 7 bases are a match to TRBD1. The receptor was derived from an adult woman who had mild COVID-19 (a few samples of this study predate the infection). Cell type and time point are not known. The sequenced material came from PBMCs or a T cell subset sorted from them (not recorded which). CDR3 DNA: TGTGCCAGCAGCCCAGGACAGGTTGACACCGGGGAGCTGTTTTTT. Its translation: CASSPGQVDTGELFF.